The 19 T cell receptor beta chains below all came from one sample that was sequenced in a study of blood T cell repertoires in COVID-19. Clones were read by immunoSEQ multiplex PCR, and TCRdb kept only the in-frame ones, dropping some. The table records around 300,000 clones, around 87% of them present only once. The sample taken for sequencing was peripheral blood. The source of these receptors is a woman between 45 and 60 years old with active or convalescent COVID-19.

V usage is TRBV9 and J usage is TRBJ2-1, with 8 nucleotides matching TRBD1. V dropped 3 bases and J dropped 7; count of bases not matched to a gene: 6. There are 14 residues in the CDR3. Germline CDR1 and CDR2: SGDLS and YYNGEE. CDR3 in amino acids: CASSARTGNNEQFF. DNA of the CDR3: TGTGCCAGCAGCGCCCGGACAGGGAATAATGAGCAGTTCTTC.

The V call is TRBV7-9, the J call TRBJ2-3, with TRBD2 matching over 9 bases. Germline values: CDR1 SEHNR, CDR2 FQNEAQ (reference sequence). Trimming removed 3 bases from V and 0 bases from J; junction bases left unmatched: 7. The CDR3 covers 17 residues. The CDR3 loop reads CASSLAGGSLSTDTQYF. CDR3 nucleotide sequence: TGTGCCAGCAGCTTGGCGGGGGGGAGTCTTAGCACAGATACGCAGTATTTT.

The rearrangement uses TRBV4-1 and TRBJ2-7; 7 nucleotides line up with TRBD2. Trimming cost V 0 bases and J 5 bases; bases outside gene matches: 7. The CDR3 is made up of 15 amino acids. Looked up from germline, CDR1 is MGHRA and CDR2 is YSYEKL. The CDR3 loop reads CASSQDRAGVDEQYF. The CDR3 nucleotides are TGCGCCAGCAGCCAAGATCGCGCGGGGGTGGACGAGCAGTACTTC.

The rearrangement uses TRBV7-9 and TRBJ1-1; D gene unclear. Germline CDR1 SEHNR, CDR2 FQNEAQ (reference sequence). The CDR3 spans 15 residues. The V end lost 1 base, the J end lost 4 bases, and 13 bases lay between the germline ends. Here the CDR3 reads CASSLEGPRFTEAFF. The CDR3 DNA reads as TGTGCCAGCAGCTTAGAAGGTCCCAGGTTCACTGAAGCTTTCTTT.

The genes are TRBV30 and TRBJ2-7; 7 nucleotides align to TRBD1. The junction had 6 bases not matched to a gene; V was cut back by 5 bases and J by 5 bases. The V gene's germline CDR1 is GTSNPN and CDR2 SVGIG (reference sequence). The CDR3 sequence is 12 residues long. For the CDR3, the DNA is TGTGCCTGGGACAGGGAAATCAACGAGCAGTACTTC. It yields the protein CAWDREINEQYF. Filled out from reference TRBV30 and TRBJ2-7, the complete variable domain reads SQTIHQWPATLVQPVGSPLSLECTVEGTSNPNLYWYRQAAGRGLQLLFYSVGIGQISSEVPQNLSASRPQDRQFILSSKKLLLSDSGFYLCAWDREINEQYFGPGTRLTVT.

The chain has TRBV15 and TRBJ1-5; no firm D call. Trimming left V 0 bases short and J 0 bases short, with 9 bases between. The CDR3 totals 16 residues. The germline CDR1 and CDR2 sequences are LNHNV and YYDKDF (reference sequence). The CDR3 coding sequence is TGTGCCACCAGCAGAGATTTAACTGATAGCAATCAGCCCCAGCATTTT. Translating it yields CATSRDLTDSNQPQHF.

This clone has just a few counts. V gene TRBV11-2 combines with J gene TRBJ1-1; D might be TRBD1 (5 bases). The germline V gene has CDR1 SGHAT and CDR2 FQNNGV. This CDR3 comprises 14 residues. V was trimmed by 1 base and J by 5 bases, leaving 11 bases between them. In nucleotides, the CDR3 is TGTGCCAGCAGCTTAGGCCCAGGGAATACTGAAGCTTTCTTT. Protein product: CASSLGPGNTEAFF.

This clone was counted a single time. The J gene is TRBJ2-2, the V gene TRBV6-5, with 7 bases lining up with TRBD1. This CDR3 has 14 amino acids. The germline CDR1 and CDR2 sequences are MNHEY and SVGAGI. With 6 bases clipped from V and 2 bases from J, the junction kept 3 bases outside the gene matches. The CDR3 sequence is CASRGQPNTGELFF. The CDR3 nucleotides read TGTGCCAGCAGGGGACAGCCTAACACCGGGGAGCTGTTTTTT.

The CDR3 DNA reads TGTGCCAGCAGTGGACAGCCTAACTATGGCTACACCTTC. Translation: CASSGQPNYGYTF. The gene calls are TRBV2 and TRBJ1-2; D might be TRBD1 (5 bases). The CDR3 is 13 amino acids. Trimming removed 4 bases at V and 0 bases at J, with 6 bases between. Germline V lookup: CDR1 SNHLY, CDR2 FYNNEI.

This clone occurred a few times. The V and J genes are TRBV6-2 or TRBV6-3 and TRBJ2-7, with D possibly matching TRBD1 (6 bases). This CDR3 region has 15 residues. The V end lost 4 bases, the J end lost 4 bases, and 17 bases lay between the germline ends. Per the germline V gene, CDR1 is MNHEY and CDR2 is SVGEGT. This chain's CDR3 is CASSFRGTRVYEQYF. The DNA for the CDR3 is TGTGCCAGCAGTTTCAGGGGAACAAGGGTTTACGAGCAGTACTTC.

The rearrangement links TRBV18 to TRBJ1-6; 12 nucleotides agree with TRBD1. V dropped 3 bases and J dropped 5; count of bases not matched to a gene: 2. Germline-derived CDR1 and CDR2 are KGHSH and LQKENI. There are 16 residues in the CDR3. CDR3 protein: CASSPGTGGNNSPLHF. The CDR3 DNA reads as TGTGCCAGCTCACCCGGGACAGGGGGCAATAATTCACCCCTCCACTTT.

The V gene is TRBV6-5, the J gene TRBJ2-7, with TRBD2 identical over 8 bases. This CDR3 is built from 13 residues. Germline CDR1 and CDR2: MNHEY and SVGAGI. J was trimmed by 2 bases and V by 6 bases; bases with no gene match: 3. The CDR3 DNA is TGTGCCAGCAGCCGGGGGGGGGCCTACGAGCAGTACTTC. It specifies CASSRGGAYEQYF.

This chain joins TRBV25-1 and TRBJ1-2; TRBD1 aligns across 11 bases. The CDR3 extends over 13 amino acids. V was pared by 6 bases and J by 8 bases, with 5 bases of the junction left unmatched. Per germline, CDR1 MGHDK and CDR2 SYGVNS. The CDR3 DNA reads TGTGCCAGCAGCCGGACAGGGGGCGGAGGCTACACCTTC. The encoded protein is CASSRTGGGGYTF.

The V call is TRBV6-4, the J call TRBJ2-3; D is perhaps TRBD2 (7 bases). Germline CDR1 and CDR2: MRHNA and SNTAGT. The V end lost 9 bases, the J end lost 4 bases, and 17 bases lay between the germline ends. This CDR3 is built from 14 residues. Here the CDR3 reads CARTGQGRADTQYF. The DNA for the CDR3 is TGTGCCAGGACGGGCCAGGGGAGGGCAGATACGCAGTATTTT.

The chain has TRBV19 and TRBJ1-6, with 11 nucleotides matching TRBD1. Losses at the gene ends were 3 bases for V and 10 bases for J; bases not matched to a gene: 8. The CDR3 sequence is 16 residues long. Looked up from germline, CDR1 is LNHDA and CDR2 is SQIVND (reference sequence). DNA for the CDR3: TGTGCCAGTAGTATGGTATCTGGGACAGGGGGGTCACCCCTCCACTTT. Protein: CASSMVSGTGGSPLHF.

This clone was observed a handful of times. This chain links TRBV14 with TRBJ1-6; TRBD1 might be the D (6 bases). The V end lost 0 bases, the J end lost 3 bases, and 18 bases lay between the germline ends. Germline loops: CDR1 SGHDN, CDR2 FVKESK. This CDR3 has 19 residues. CDR3 sequence: CASSQDNAGGLDYNSPLHF. DNA for the CDR3: TGTGCCAGCAGCCAAGATAACGCGGGGGGCCTAGACTATAATTCACCCCTCCACTTT.

The chain is built from TRBV5-1 and TRBJ1-5; TRBD1 aligns across 8 bases. CDR1 is SGHRS, CDR2 YFSETQ, per germline. V lost 4 bases and J lost 7; bases outside the gene matches: 10. This CDR3 contains 15 residues. The CDR3 is CASSAWTGIEQPQHF. CDR3 nucleotides: TGCGCCAGCAGCGCATGGACAGGGATTGAACAGCCCCAGCATTTT. Complete variable domain (other parts from reference TRBV5-1 and TRBJ1-5): KAGVTQTPRYLIKTRGQQVTLSCSPISGHRSVSWYQQTPGQGLQFLFEYFSETQRNKGNFPGRFSGRQFSNSRSEMNVSTLELGDSALYLCASSAWTGIEQPQHFGDGTRLSIL.

V and J are TRBV30 and TRBJ2-7, with 9 bases fitting TRBD1. This CDR3 comprises 14 residues. CDR1 and CDR2 (germline): GTSNPN, SVGIG (reference sequence). The V segment lost 1 base and the J segment 3 bases; nucleotides outside the gene matches: 4. The CDR3 DNA follows: TGTGCCTGGAGTGAGACAGGGGGGGTCTACGAGCAGTACTTC. Protein sequence: CAWSETGGVYEQYF.

The chain joins TRBV11-2 to TRBJ2-5, with 8 bases lining up with TRBD1. The CDR3 spans 15 residues. V was pared by 3 bases and J by 5 bases, with 8 bases of the junction left unmatched. Germline loops: CDR1 SGHAT, CDR2 FQNNGV. The CDR3 spells CASSFRQGTQETQYF. Here the CDR3 DNA reads TGTGCCAGCAGCTTCCGACAGGGGACCCAGGAGACCCAGTACTTC.